These 14 T cell receptor beta chains came from one sample sequenced in a study of blood T cell repertoires in COVID-19. This table comes from immunoSEQ multiplex PCR, and its TCRdb copy is limited to in-frame clones, with some not included. The sample yields about 120,000 clones, 88% seen once. The sequenced material came from peripheral blood. The receptors derive from an elderly woman with acute or convalescent COVID-19.

This sequence joins TRBV11-3 and TRBJ2-1; 9 bases fit TRBD2. Germline V gene sequence: CDR1 SGHNT, CDR2 YENEEA. With 2 bases clipped from V and 7 bases from J, the junction kept 3 bases outside the gene matches. CDR3 length: 14 amino acids. The CDR3 DNA reads as TGTGCCAGCAGCTTACGCGGGAGGGGGAATGAGCAGTTCTTC. As protein: CASSLRGRGNEQFF.

This sequence joins TRBV15 and TRBJ2-7, with TRBD1 matching 8 bases. The CDR3 spans 16 residues. The V segment lost 0 bases and the J segment 3 bases; nucleotides outside the gene matches: 7. Germline lookup yields CDR1 LNHNV and CDR2 YYDKDF (reference sequence). The DNA of the CDR3 is TGTGCCACCAGCAGAGAAACTCCCGGGACAGGCTACGAGCAGTACTTC. This codes for CATSRETPGTGYEQYF.

The chain carries TRBV29-1 and TRBJ1-2; D uncertain. The CDR3 loop spans 15 amino acids. V was pared by 6 bases and J by 7 bases, with 24 bases between. Germline loops: CDR1 SQVTM, CDR2 ANQGSEA. CDR3 coding DNA: TGCAGCGTCTCGCCAGTCGGGGATCTATCGGGTGGCTACACCTTC. Protein: CSVSPVGDLSGGYTF.

J is TRBJ2-3 and V is TRBV4-2; 14 bases map to TRBD2. With V trimmed by 4 bases and J by 4 bases, 13 bases remained unmatched. The length of the CDR3 is 19 residues. CDR1 is LGHNA, CDR2 YNFKEQ, per germline. The CDR3 DNA reads as TGTGCCAGCAGCCTCCGACTAGCGGGGGGGCTTTTGAGCTCAGATACGCAGTATTTT. Translated, it gives CASSLRLAGGLLSSDTQYF.

The rearrangement links TRBV3-1 (or the pseudogene TRBV3-2) to TRBJ2-1, with 10 nucleotides matching TRBD1. Unmatched junction bases numbered 3, after V lost 3 bases and J lost 7 bases. The CDR3 length is 14 residues. Looked up from germline, CDR1 is LGHDT and CDR2 is YNNKEL (reference sequence). CDR3 coding DNA: TGTGCCAGCAGCCACCCGGACAGGGGGAATGAGCAGTTCTTC. It specifies CASSHPDRGNEQFF.

The chain uses TRBV4-1 and TRBJ2-5, with 9 bases fitting TRBD2. V lost 1 base and J lost 4; bases outside the gene matches: 10. CDR1 MGHRA and CDR2 YSYEKL come from the germline V gene. The length of the CDR3 is 17 residues. The CDR3 nucleotides read TGCGCCAGCAGCCAAGGTGCGGGCGCGGGAGGGCGAGAGACCCAGTACTTC. It encodes CASSQGAGAGGRETQYF.

The V gene is TRBV15, the J gene TRBJ1-2; a possible D gene is TRBD1 (5 bases). Germline loops: CDR1 LNHNV, CDR2 YYDKDF (reference sequence). Deletions cut 3 bases from V and 7 bases from J, with 15 bases between. There are 14 residues in the CDR3. The CDR3 is CATSRIGGTSGYTF. CDR3 coding DNA: TGTGCCACCAGCAGGATAGGCGGGACCTCTGGCTACACCTTC.

The chain combines TRBV29-1 with TRBJ2-7; a weak D match, TRBD2 (6 bases). Trimming took 5 bases from V and 3 from J, leaving 14 bases between them. The CDR3 is 13 residues long. CDR1 is SQVTM, CDR2 ANQGSEA, per germline. The CDR3 nucleotides are TGCAGCGTTTCTGGAGGGACCCACTACGAGCAGTACTTC. This gives the protein CSVSGGTHYEQYF.

V gene TRBV2 combines with J gene TRBJ1-1, with D perhaps matching TRBD1 (6 bases). The V gene's germline CDR1 is SNHLY and CDR2 FYNNEI. The CDR3 covers 17 residues. Written as DNA, the CDR3 is TGTGCAACCCTACTAAGCGGTTCCGGGACACTGAACACTGAAGCTTTCTTT. Protein: CATLLSGSGTLNTEAFF. Full variable domain (outside the CDR3, taken from reference TRBV2 and TRBJ1-1): EPEVTQTPSHQVTQMGQEVILRCVPISNHLYFYWYRQILGQKVEFLVSFYNNEISEKSEIFDDQFSVERPDGSNFTLKIRSTKLEDSAMYFCATLLSGSGTLNTEAFFGQGTRLTVV.

The chain carries TRBV3-1 (or the pseudogene TRBV3-2) and TRBJ1-1; D unclear. The CDR3 sequence is 15 residues long. The germline V and J ends were trimmed by 2 bases and 0 bases, with 10 bases remaining between them. Germline lookup yields CDR1 LGHDT and CDR2 YNNKEL (reference sequence). The DNA of the CDR3 is TGTGCCAGCAGCCAACCGGCGGGGATGAACACTGAAGCTTTCTTT. It codes for CASSQPAGMNTEAFF.

The chain joins TRBV18 to TRBJ1-1; perhaps TRBD1 as D (6 bases). Trimming stripped 6 bases from V and 1 base from J, with 15 bases between. This CDR3 has 15 residues. Germline loops: CDR1 KGHSH, CDR2 LQKENI. CDR3 nucleotides: TGTGCCAGCTCTAGTCAGGGGAGATCGAACACTGAAGCTTTCTTT. Its protein is CASSSQGRSNTEAFF.

In its sample, this clone was seen a few times. This chain joins TRBV6-5 and TRBJ1-3; D remains unclear. Trimming took 6 bases from V and 9 from J, leaving 15 bases between them. The CDR3 is made up of 13 amino acids. In germline, CDR1 is MNHEY, CDR2 SVGAGI. The CDR3 nucleotides are TGTGCCAGCAGCGATTGGTCTCGGGGCACCATATATTTT. Translated: CASSDWSRGTIYF.

Note on this clone: An end of the junction differs from the germline gene, which may be a read error. The gene calls are TRBV10-1 and TRBJ1-2, with D possibly TRBD1 on 6 matching bases. This CDR3 is 11 amino acids long. The germline V gene encodes CDR1 WNHNN and CDR2 SYGVQD (reference sequence). The CDR3 bases are TGCGCCAGCAGGCATAGGACAGTTCTTCCCTTC. This sequence encodes CASRHRTVLPF.

The V and J genes are TRBV28 and TRBJ2-7, with D possibly TRBD1 on 6 matching bases. V was cut by 4 bases and J by 3 bases, with 16 bases left in between. The CDR3 is 15 amino acids. CDR1 and CDR2 from the germline V gene are MDHEN and SYDVKM. This CDR3 is CASSSPPDRLYEQYF. The CDR3 nucleotides read TGTGCCAGCAGTTCCCCTCCAGACAGGCTCTACGAGCAGTACTTC.